The 13 T cell receptor beta chains reported below all come from one sample, sequenced in a study of T-cell reconstitution after alpha-beta-depleted transplantation in children. This sample's TCRbeta library carried unique molecular identifier barcodes. TCRdb itself ran the PCR reads through MiXCR, one entry per CDR3 protein. Here the sample spans 480,000 or so distinct CDR3 sequences, roughly a tenth being singletons. Sequenced material: PBMCs, taken before TCRalphabeta/CD19-depleted stem cell transplant. The source of these receptors is a child aged 2-9 years with inherited bone marrow failure, due to receive a stem cell transplant.

The sample holds many counts of this clonotype. V is TRBV24-1 and J is TRBJ2-7; maybe TRBD2 (5 bases). CDR1 is KGHDR and CDR2 is SFDVKD in the germline V gene. The V and J ends lost 5 bases and 2 bases respectively, with 12 bases between them. The CDR3 totals 14 residues. For the CDR3, the DNA is TGTGCCACCAGTGTTGAGGCGGGTACCTACGAGCAGTACTTC. Translated, it gives CATSVEAGTYEQYF.

This clonotype was found many times. The chain links TRBV12-3 or TRBV12-4 to TRBJ2-3; TRBD2 matches 8 bases. J gave up 5 bases and V 4 bases, and 5 bases lay outside the gene matches. The CDR3 extends over 14 amino acids. CDR3 nucleotides: TGTGCCAGCAGTTCGACTAGCGATGGAGATACGCAGTATTTT. Translation gives CASSSTSDGDTQYF.

The chain is built from TRBV7-2 and TRBJ1-2; D is ambiguous. The CDR3 spans 15 residues. V was clipped by 1 base and J by 5 bases, with 14 bases between them. The germline gives CDR1 SGHTA, CDR2 FQGNSA. The CDR3 nucleotides read TGTGCCAGCAGCTTAGGAGGGATTAGCCCGTATGGCTACACCTTC. It is translated as CASSLGGISPYGYTF.

Remarks on this clonotype: This sequence may be a read error, since a much larger clone differs from it by one base. V usage is TRBV11-2 and J usage is TRBJ2-2; 8 bases are a match to TRBD1. The V gene end was trimmed by 5 bases and the J gene end by 0 bases; junction bases not matched to a gene: 11. The CDR3 sequence is 18 residues long. Germline loops: CDR1 SGHAT, CDR2 FQNNGV. Written as DNA, the CDR3 is TGTGCCAGCAGCCTTACACCGGGACAGGCCGCGAACACCGGGGAGCTGTTTTTT. Encoded protein: CASSLTPGQAANTGELFF.

The rearrangement links TRBV2 to TRBJ2-7; 7 bases are shared with TRBD1. With V trimmed by 6 bases and J by 0 bases, 8 bases remained unmatched. Germline values: CDR1 SNHLY, CDR2 FYNNEI. The CDR3 is made up of 15 amino acids. The CDR3 region is CASSGTAMYSYEQYF. CDR3 DNA: TGTGCCAGCAGCGGGACAGCTATGTACTCCTACGAGCAGTACTTC. The variable domain in full, completed from reference TRBV2 and TRBJ2-7, reads EPEVTQTPSHQVTQMGQEVILRCVPISNHLYFYWYRQILGQKVEFLVSFYNNEISEKSEIFDDQFSVERPDGSNFTLKIRSTKLEDSAMYFCASSGTAMYSYEQYFGPGTRLTVT.

On this clonotype itself: This could be a read error, since a much larger clone is one nucleotide away. The chain couples TRBV10-2 to TRBJ2-7; D not certain. In germline, CDR1 is WSHSY, CDR2 SAAADI. CDR3 length: 14 amino acids. The CDR3 is CASSEPMYTYDQYF. CDR3 coding DNA: TGCGCCAGCAGTGAGCCAATGTATACCTACGACCAGTACTTC.

In its sample, this clonotype was seen many times. The J gene is TRBJ1-6, the V gene TRBV12-3 or TRBV12-4; no definite D call. Trimming left V 6 bases short and J 0 bases short, with 9 bases between. The CDR3 spans 15 residues. The CDR3 here is CASRTLGSYNSPLHF. In DNA, the CDR3 is TGTGCCAGCAGGACCCTTGGCTCCTATAATTCACCCCTCCACTTT.

This clonotype was found a few times. The J gene is TRBJ2-5, the V gene TRBV3-1, with a tentative D call TRBD1 (5 bases). The CDR3 is 15 residues long. Per the germline V gene, CDR1 is LGHDT and CDR2 is YNNKEL (reference sequence). The ends were cut back, 1 base at V and 2 bases at J, with 11 bases in the middle. In DNA, the CDR3 is TGTGCCAGCAGCCAAGCGGGCAGGGATCAAGAGACCCAGTACTTC. This translates into CASSQAGRDQETQYF.

This clonotype was recorded many times. The chain joins TRBV11-1 to TRBJ2-6; weak D call: TRBD2 (6 bases). The CDR3 totals 18 residues. The V gene lost 3 bases and the J gene lost 0 bases, with 15 bases spanning the gap. Per the germline V gene, CDR1 is SGHAT and CDR2 is FQDESV (reference sequence). The CDR3 here is CASSFGGGGPSGANVLTF. CDR3 bases: TGTGCCAGCAGCTTCGGAGGAGGAGGGCCCTCTGGGGCCAACGTCCTGACTTTC.

This clonotype was counted at least ten times. V usage is TRBV4-2 and J usage is TRBJ2-1; TRBD2 agrees at 10 bases. The CDR3 consists of 17 residues. Germline V gene sequence: CDR1 LGHNA, CDR2 YNFKEQ. V lost 1 base, J lost 8 bases, and 11 bases stayed unmatched. Written as DNA, the CDR3 is TGTGCCAGCAGCCAAGTCGGGCGCAGCGGGAGGGCATATGAGCAGTTCTTC. Translating it yields CASSQVGRSGRAYEQFF.

At least ten counts were recorded for this clonotype. The chain uses TRBV7-9 and TRBJ2-1, with D uncertain. The CDR3 spans 15 residues. Trimming took off 1 base at V and 4 bases at J, with 11 bases between the two ends. CDR1 and CDR2 (germline): SEHNR, FQNEAQ (reference sequence). CDR3 nucleotides: TGTGCCAGCAGCTTAGGCGTCCCAGCATACAATGAGCAGTTCTTC. Residues: CASSLGVPAYNEQFF.

This clonotype was observed many times. The chain combines TRBV9 with TRBJ2-1; the match to TRBD2 covers 11 bases. There are 17 residues in the CDR3. The V segment lost 1 base and the J segment 6 bases; nucleotides outside the gene matches: 9. From germline, CDR1 is SGDLS and CDR2 YYNGEE. The CDR3 DNA reads TGTGCCAGCAGCGTACTACCCCTAGGGACTAGCGGCAATGAGCAGTTCTTC. Translated, it gives CASSVLPLGTSGNEQFF.

This clonotype was detected many times. The V call is TRBV2, the J call TRBJ2-3; perhaps TRBD2 as D (6 bases). V shed 5 bases and J shed 6 bases, with 12 bases lying between them. Looked up from germline, CDR1 is SNHLY and CDR2 is FYNNEI. The CDR3 has 13 amino acids. CDR3 sequence: CASSTGEADTQYF. CDR3 DNA: TGTGCCAGCAGTACGGGAGAGGCGGATACGCAGTATTTT.